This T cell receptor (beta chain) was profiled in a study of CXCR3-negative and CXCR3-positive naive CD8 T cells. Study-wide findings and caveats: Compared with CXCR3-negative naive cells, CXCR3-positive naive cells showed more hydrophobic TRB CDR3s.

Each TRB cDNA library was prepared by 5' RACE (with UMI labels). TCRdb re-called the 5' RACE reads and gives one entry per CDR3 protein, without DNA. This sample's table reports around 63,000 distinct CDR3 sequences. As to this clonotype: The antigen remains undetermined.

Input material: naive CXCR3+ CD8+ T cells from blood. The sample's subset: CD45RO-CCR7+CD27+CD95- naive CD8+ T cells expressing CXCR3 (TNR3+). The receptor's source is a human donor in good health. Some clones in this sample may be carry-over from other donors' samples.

Here the CDR3 reads CASSPPRAAGEQFF. The J gene is TRBJ2-1, the V gene TRBV19; the TCRdb D gene call, TRBD1, has no DNA to confirm it. Germline assignment: CDR1 LNHDA and CDR2 SQIVND (reference sequence). The CDR3 is 14 amino acids.